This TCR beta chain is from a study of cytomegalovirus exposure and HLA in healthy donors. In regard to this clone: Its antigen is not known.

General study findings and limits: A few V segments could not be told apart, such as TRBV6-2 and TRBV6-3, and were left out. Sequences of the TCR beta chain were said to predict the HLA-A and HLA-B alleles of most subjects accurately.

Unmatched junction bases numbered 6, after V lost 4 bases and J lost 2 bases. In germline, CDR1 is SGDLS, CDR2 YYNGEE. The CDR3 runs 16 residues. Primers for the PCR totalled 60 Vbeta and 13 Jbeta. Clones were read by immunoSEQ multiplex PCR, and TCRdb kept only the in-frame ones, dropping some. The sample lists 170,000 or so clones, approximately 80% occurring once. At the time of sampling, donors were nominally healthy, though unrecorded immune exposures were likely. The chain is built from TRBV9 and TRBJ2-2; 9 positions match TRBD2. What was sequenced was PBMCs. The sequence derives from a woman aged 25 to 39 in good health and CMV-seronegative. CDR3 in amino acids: CASSQSGRINTGELFF. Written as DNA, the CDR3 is TGTGCCAGCAGCCAAAGCGGGAGGATCAACACCGGGGAGCTGTTTTTT.